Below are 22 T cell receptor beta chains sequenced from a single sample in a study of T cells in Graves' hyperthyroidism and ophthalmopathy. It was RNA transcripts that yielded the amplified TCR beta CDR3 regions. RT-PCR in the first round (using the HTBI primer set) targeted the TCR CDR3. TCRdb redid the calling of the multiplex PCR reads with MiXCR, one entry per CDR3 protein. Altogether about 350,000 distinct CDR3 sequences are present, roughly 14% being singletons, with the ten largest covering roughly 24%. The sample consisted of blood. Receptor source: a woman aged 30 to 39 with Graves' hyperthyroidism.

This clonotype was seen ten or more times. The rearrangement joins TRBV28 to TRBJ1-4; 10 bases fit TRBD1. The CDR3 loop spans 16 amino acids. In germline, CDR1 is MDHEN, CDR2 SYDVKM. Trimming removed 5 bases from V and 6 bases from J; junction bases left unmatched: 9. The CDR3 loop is CASSTSGQGWDEKLFF. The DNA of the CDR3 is TGTGCCAGCAGTACCTCGGGACAGGGGTGGGATGAAAAACTGTTTTTT.

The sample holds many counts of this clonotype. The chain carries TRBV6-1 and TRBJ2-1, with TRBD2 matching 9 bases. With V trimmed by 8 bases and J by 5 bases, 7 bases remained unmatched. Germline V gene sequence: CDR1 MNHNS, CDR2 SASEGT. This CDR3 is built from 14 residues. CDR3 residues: CASSVVAGDNEQFF. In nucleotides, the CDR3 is TGTGCCAGCTCCGTGGTAGCGGGGGACAATGAGCAGTTCTTC.

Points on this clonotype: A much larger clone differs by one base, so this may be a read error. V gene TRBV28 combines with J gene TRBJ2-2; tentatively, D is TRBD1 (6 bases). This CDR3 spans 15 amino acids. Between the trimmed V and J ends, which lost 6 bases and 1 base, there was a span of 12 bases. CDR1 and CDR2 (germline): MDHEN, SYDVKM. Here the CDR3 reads CASRTETGNTGELFF. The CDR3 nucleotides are TGTGCCAGCAGAACCGAGACAGGGAACACCGGGGAGCTGTTTTTT. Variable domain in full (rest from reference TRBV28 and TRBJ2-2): DVKVTQSSRYLVKRTGEKVFLECVQDMDHENMFWYRQDPGLGLRLIYFSYDVKMKEKGDIPEGYSVSREKKERFSLILESASTNQTSMYLCASRTETGNTGELFFGEGSRLTVL.

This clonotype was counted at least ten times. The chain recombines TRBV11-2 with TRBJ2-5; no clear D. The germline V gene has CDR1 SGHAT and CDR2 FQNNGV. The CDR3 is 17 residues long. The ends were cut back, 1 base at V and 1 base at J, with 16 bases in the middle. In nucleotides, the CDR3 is TGTGCCAGCAGCTTAGGAGTCTCGGGCAGTTCCCAAGAGACCCAGTACTTC. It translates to CASSLGVSGSSQETQYF.

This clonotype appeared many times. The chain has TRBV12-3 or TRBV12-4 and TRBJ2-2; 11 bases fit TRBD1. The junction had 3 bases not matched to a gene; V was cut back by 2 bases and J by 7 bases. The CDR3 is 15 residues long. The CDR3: CASSLRTGGHGELFF. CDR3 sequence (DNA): TGTGCCAGCAGTTTAAGGACAGGGGGCCACGGGGAGCTGTTTTTT.

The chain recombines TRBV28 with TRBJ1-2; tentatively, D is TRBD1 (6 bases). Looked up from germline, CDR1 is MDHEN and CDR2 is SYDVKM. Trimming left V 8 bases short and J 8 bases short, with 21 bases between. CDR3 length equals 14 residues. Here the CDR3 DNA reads TGTGCCAGCGGCTCTCTACAGGGTTCTGGCGGCTACACCTTC. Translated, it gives CASGSLQGSGGYTF.

The CDR3 loop reads CASSQDFTGRDYGYTF. Here the CDR3 DNA reads TGTGCCAGCAGCCAAGATTTTACAGGCCGGGACTATGGCTACACCTTC. The chain is built from TRBV11-3 and TRBJ1-2, with D possibly being TRBD1 (5 bases). The CDR3 totals 16 residues. Germline loops: CDR1 SGHNT, CDR2 YENEEA. With 5 bases removed from V and 3 bases from J, the gap between germline ends came to 19 bases.

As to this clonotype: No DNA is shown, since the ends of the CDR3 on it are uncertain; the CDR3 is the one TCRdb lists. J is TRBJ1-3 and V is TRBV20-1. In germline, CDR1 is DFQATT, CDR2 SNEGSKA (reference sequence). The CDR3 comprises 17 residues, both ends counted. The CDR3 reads CSARDLRSVGSGNTTYF.

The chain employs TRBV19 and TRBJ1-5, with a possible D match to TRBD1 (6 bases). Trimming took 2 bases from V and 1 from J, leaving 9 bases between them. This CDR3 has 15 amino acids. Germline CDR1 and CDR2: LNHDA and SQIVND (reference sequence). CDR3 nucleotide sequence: TGTGCCAGTAGTATATCAGGGGCAAGCAATCAGCCCCAGCATTTT. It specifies CASSISGASNQPQHF.

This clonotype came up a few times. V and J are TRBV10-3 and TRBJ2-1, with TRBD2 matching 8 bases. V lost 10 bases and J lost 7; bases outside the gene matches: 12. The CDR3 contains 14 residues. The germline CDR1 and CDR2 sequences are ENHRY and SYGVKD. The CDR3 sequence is CATKLAESFNEQFF. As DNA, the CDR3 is TGTGCCACGAAACTAGCGGAGAGCTTTAATGAGCAGTTCTTC.

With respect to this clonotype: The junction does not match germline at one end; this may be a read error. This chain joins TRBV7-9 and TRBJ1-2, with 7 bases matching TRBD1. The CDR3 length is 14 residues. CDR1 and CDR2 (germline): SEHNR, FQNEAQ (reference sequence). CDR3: CTSSSTQGVHGYTF. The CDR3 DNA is TGTACCAGCAGCTCGACCCAGGGGGTACATGGCTACACCTTC.

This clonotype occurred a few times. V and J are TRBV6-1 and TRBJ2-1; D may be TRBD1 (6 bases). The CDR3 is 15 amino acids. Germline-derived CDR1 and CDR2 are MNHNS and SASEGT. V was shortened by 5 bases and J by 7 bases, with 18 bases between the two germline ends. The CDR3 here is CASSPQGMGRNEQFF. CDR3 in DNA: TGTGCCAGCAGTCCCCAGGGGATGGGACGGAATGAGCAGTTCTTC.

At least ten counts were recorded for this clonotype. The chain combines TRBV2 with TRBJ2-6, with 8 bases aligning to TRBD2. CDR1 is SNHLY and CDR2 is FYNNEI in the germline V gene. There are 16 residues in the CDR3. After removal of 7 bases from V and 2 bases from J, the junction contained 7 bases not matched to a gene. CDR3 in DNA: TGTGCCAGCACTTTCGGGGGGGGGGCTGGGGCCAACGTCCTGACTTTC. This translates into CASTFGGGAGANVLTF.

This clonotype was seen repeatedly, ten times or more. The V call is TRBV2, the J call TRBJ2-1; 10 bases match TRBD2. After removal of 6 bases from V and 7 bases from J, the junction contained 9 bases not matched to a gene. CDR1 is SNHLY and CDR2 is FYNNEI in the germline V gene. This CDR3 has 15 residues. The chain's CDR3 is CASRRTSGALNEQFF. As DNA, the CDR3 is TGTGCCAGCAGACGTACTAGCGGGGCCTTAAATGAGCAGTTCTTC.

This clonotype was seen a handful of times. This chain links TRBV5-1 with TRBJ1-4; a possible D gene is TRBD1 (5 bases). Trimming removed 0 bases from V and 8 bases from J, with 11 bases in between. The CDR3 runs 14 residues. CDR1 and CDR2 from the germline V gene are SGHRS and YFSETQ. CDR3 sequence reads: CASSLVGGEEKLFF. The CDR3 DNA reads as TGCGCCAGCAGCTTGGTCGGAGGGGAGGAAAAACTGTTTTTT.

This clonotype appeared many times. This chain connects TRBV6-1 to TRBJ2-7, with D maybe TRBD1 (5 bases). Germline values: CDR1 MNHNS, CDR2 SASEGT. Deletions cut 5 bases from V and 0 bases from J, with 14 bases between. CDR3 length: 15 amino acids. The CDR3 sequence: CASSSQGYLSYEQYF. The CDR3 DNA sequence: TGTGCCAGCAGTTCCCAGGGTTACCTCTCCTACGAGCAGTACTTC.

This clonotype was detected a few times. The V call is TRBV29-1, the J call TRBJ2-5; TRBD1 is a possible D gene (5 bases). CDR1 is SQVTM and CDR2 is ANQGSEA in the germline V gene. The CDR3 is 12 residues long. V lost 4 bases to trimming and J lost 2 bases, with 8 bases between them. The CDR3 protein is CSVASGQETQYF. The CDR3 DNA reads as TGCAGCGTTGCGTCAGGGCAAGAGACCCAGTACTTC.

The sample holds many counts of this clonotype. The CDR3 bases are TGTGCCAGCAGCTGGGGCCTGGGGGCCTATGGCTACACCTTC. Its protein is CASSWGLGAYGYTF. This chain links TRBV7-2 with TRBJ1-2; a weak D match, TRBD1 (6 bases). Germline V lookup: CDR1 SGHTA, CDR2 FQGNSA. The V gene lost 4 bases and the J gene lost 4 bases, with 13 bases spanning the gap. The CDR3 runs 14 residues.

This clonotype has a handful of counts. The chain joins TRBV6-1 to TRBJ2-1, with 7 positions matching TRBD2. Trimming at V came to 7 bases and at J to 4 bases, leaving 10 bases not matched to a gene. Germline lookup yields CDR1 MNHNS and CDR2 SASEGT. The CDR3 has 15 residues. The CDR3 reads CASTPRRAGYNEQFF. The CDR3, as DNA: TGTGCCAGCACCCCACGTAGAGCGGGGTACAATGAGCAGTTCTTC.

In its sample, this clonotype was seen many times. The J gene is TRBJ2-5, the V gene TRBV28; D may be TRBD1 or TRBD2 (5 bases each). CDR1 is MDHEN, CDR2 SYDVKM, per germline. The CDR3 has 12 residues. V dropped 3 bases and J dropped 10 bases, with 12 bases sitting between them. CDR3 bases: TGTGCCAGCAGTTTTGCCAGGGCGGGCCAGTACTTC. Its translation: CASSFARAGQYF.

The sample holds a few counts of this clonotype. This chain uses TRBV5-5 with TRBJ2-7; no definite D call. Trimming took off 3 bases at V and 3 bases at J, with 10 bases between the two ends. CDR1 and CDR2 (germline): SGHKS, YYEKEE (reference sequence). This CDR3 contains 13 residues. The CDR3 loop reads CASSSQMGYEQYF. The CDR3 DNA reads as TGTGCCAGCAGCTCCCAAATGGGCTACGAGCAGTACTTC. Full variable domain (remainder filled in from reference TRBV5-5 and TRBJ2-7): DAGVTQSPTHLIKTRGQQVTLRCSPISGHKSVSWYQQVLGQGPQFIFQYYEKEERGRGNFPDRFSARQFPNYSSELNVNALLLGDSALYLCASSSQMGYEQYFGPGTRLTVT.

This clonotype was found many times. The DNA for the CDR3 is TGTGCCAGCAGCCAAGCTACACATTCTTTCTTT. Translated: CASSQATHSFF. The chain combines TRBV3-1 with TRBJ1-1; D is uncertain. This CDR3 comprises 11 residues. V was cut by 1 base and J by 12 bases, with 9 bases left in between. In germline, CDR1 is LGHDT, CDR2 YNNKEL (reference sequence).